The next 21 T cell receptor beta chains were all read from a single sample in a study of blood T cell repertoires in COVID-19. Sequenced by immunoSEQ multiplex PCR; TCRdb stores in-frame clones only, minus some. The sample includes 250,000 to 300,000 clones, around 89% of them seen just once. Specimen: peripheral blood. These receptors came from a middle-aged woman who had recovered from COVID-19.

The V call is TRBV7-9, the J call TRBJ1-1; 9 bases match TRBD1. Germline V gene lookup returns CDR1 SEHNR and CDR2 FQNEAQ (reference sequence). With 5 bases clipped from V and 6 bases from J, the junction kept 13 bases outside the gene matches. This CDR3 is built from 16 residues. CDR3: CASSPQGQGGGPEAFF. The CDR3 nucleotides read TGTGCCAGCAGCCCCCAGGGACAGGGAGGCGGGCCTGAAGCTTTCTTT. Complete variable domain (other parts from reference TRBV7-9 and TRBJ1-1): DTGVSQNPRHKITKRGQNVTFRCDPISEHNRLYWYRQTLGQGPEFLTYFQNEAQLEKSRLLSDRFSAERPKGSFSTLEIQRTEQGDSAMYLCASSPQGQGGGPEAFFGQGTRLTVV.

The chain recombines TRBV7-2 with TRBJ2-3; 9 nucleotides agree with TRBD1. The CDR3 consists of 12 residues. The J segment lost 11 bases and the V segment lost 5 bases, leaving 5 bases of the junction unmatched. In germline, CDR1 is SGHTA, CDR2 FQGNSA. The CDR3 loop reads CASSVGQGQQYF. CDR3 DNA: TGTGCCAGCAGCGTGGGACAGGGCCAGCAGTATTTT.

The chain is built from TRBV7-3 and TRBJ2-6; D is perhaps TRBD1 (6 bases). The CDR3 covers 15 residues. Germline-derived CDR1 and CDR2 are SGHTA and FQGTGA. V lost 5 bases to trimming and J lost 1 base, with 9 bases between them. The CDR3: CASSPQGSGANVLTF. In DNA, the CDR3 is TGTGCCAGCAGCCCCCAGGGGTCTGGGGCCAACGTCCTGACTTTC.

The chain recombines TRBV19 with TRBJ2-5; 7 bases are a match to TRBD2. The trim removed 6 bases at V and 9 bases at J, leaving 10 bases unmatched. CDR1 and CDR2 from the germline V gene are LNHDA and SQIVND (reference sequence). This CDR3 has 13 amino acids. The chain's CDR3 is CASSDGIRGAQYF. Here the CDR3 DNA reads TGTGCCAGTAGCGACGGGATTCGGGGGGCCCAGTACTTC.

The chain has TRBV30 and TRBJ2-5; 8 bases match TRBD2. This CDR3 is built from 13 residues. V shed 5 bases and J 5 bases; nucleotides not matched to a gene: 7. Germline lookup yields CDR1 GTSNPN and CDR2 SVGIG (reference sequence). The CDR3 spells CAWVRGRSETQYF. CDR3 sequence (DNA): TGTGCCTGGGTGCGCGGGAGGTCTGAGACCCAGTACTTC.

V and J are TRBV14 and TRBJ2-2; D gene unclear. Germline V gives CDR1 SGHDN, CDR2 FVKESK. V was clipped by 2 bases and J by 5 bases, with 3 bases between them. The CDR3 length is 12 residues. Here the CDR3 DNA reads TGTGCCAGCAGCCAACTTACCGGGGAGCTGTTTTTT. This translates into CASSQLTGELFF.

The chain joins TRBV4-3 to TRBJ1-5; maybe TRBD1 (5 bases). V was trimmed by 4 bases and J by 6 bases, leaving 10 bases between them. The V gene's germline CDR1 is LGHNA and CDR2 YSLEER. The CDR3 extends over 13 amino acids. CDR3 sequence: CASSPPQGQPQHF. The CDR3 bases are TGCGCCAGCAGCCCCCCCCAGGGTCAGCCCCAGCATTTT.

The rearrangement uses TRBV3-1 (or the pseudogene TRBV3-2) and TRBJ1-4, with D perhaps TRBD1 (5 bases). The CDR3 is made up of 13 amino acids. The V end was cut by 1 base, the J end by 15 bases, with 15 bases between. Germline lookup yields CDR1 LGHDT and CDR2 YNNKEL (reference sequence). Here the CDR3 DNA reads TGTGCCAGCAGCCAAGGGGGACTCCCTTCCGTGTTTTTT. Residues: CASSQGGLPSVFF.

The DNA of the CDR3 is TGTGCCATCAGTGCGGGGTACACCTATGGCTACACCTTC. As protein: CAISAGYTYGYTF. The chain combines TRBV10-3 with TRBJ1-2, with D unclear. V shed 4 bases and J shed 4 bases, with 10 bases lying between them. Germline values: CDR1 ENHRY, CDR2 SYGVKD. This CDR3 contains 13 residues.

The V call is TRBV29-1, the J call TRBJ1-3; 9 nucleotides line up with TRBD1. The length of the CDR3 is 13 residues. Germline CDR1 and CDR2: SQVTM and ANQGSEA. With 7 bases clipped from V and 4 bases from J, the junction kept 5 bases outside the gene matches. The CDR3 DNA reads as TGCAGCGCGGGGACAGGGTTCGGAAACACCATATATTTT. It encodes CSAGTGFGNTIYF.

The chain couples TRBV25-1 to TRBJ2-2; 9 nucleotides agree with TRBD2. V trimming: 1 base; J trimming: 0 bases; junction bases outside the gene matches: 6. This CDR3 contains 18 residues. In germline, CDR1 is MGHDK, CDR2 SYGVNS. The CDR3 DNA is TGTGCCAGCAGTGAATTGGGGGCTAGCGGGGCGAACACCGGGGAGCTGTTTTTT. It specifies CASSELGASGANTGELFF. Looking up the rest from reference TRBV25-1 and TRBJ2-2 gives the full variable domain: EADIYQTPRYLVIGTGKKITLECSQTMGHDKMYWYQQDPGMELHLIHYSYGVNSTEKGDLSSESTVSRIRTEHFPLTLESARPSHTSQYLCASSELGASGANTGELFFGEGSRLTVL.

The chain couples TRBV24-1 to TRBJ1-1, with D perhaps TRBD1 (6 bases). Germline loops: CDR1 KGHDR, CDR2 SFDVKD. The CDR3 length is 13 residues. V lost 7 bases to trimming and J lost 1 base, with 9 bases between them. The CDR3 nucleotides are TGTGCCACCAGGGCAGGGGCGAACACTGAAGCTTTCTTT. Its protein product is CATRAGANTEAFF.

This clone has a count of ten or more. The chain uses TRBV7-9 and TRBJ1-1; tentatively, D is TRBD1 (6 bases). With 5 bases removed from V and 3 bases from J, the gap between germline ends came to 22 bases. The CDR3 has 17 amino acids. The germline CDR1 and CDR2 sequences are SEHNR and FQNEAQ (reference sequence). The CDR3 here is CASSPSGWGGPDTEAFF. For the CDR3, the DNA is TGTGCCAGCAGCCCTTCTGGGTGGGGGGGCCCCGACACTGAAGCTTTCTTT.

The V and J genes are TRBV6-6 and TRBJ2-1, with 12 bases lining up with TRBD2. CDR3 length: 16 amino acids. The V gene end was trimmed by 5 bases and the J gene end by 2 bases; junction bases not matched to a gene: 4. Per germline, CDR1 MNHNY and CDR2 SVGAGI (reference sequence). This CDR3 is CASSTGTSGPYNEQFF. In DNA, the CDR3 is TGTGCCAGCAGTACCGGGACTAGCGGGCCCTACAATGAGCAGTTCTTC.

In DNA, the CDR3 is TGCGCCAGCAGCCAAGAGGGTCTGGGGGCCTGGGGCAATCAGCCCCAGCATTTT. Amino acids: CASSQEGLGAWGNQPQHF. This chain joins TRBV4-1 and TRBJ1-5; perhaps TRBD1 as D (6 bases). This CDR3 is 18 amino acids long. Germline values: CDR1 MGHRA, CDR2 YSYEKL. The V gene lost 0 bases and the J gene lost 2 bases, with 17 bases spanning the gap.

The chain employs TRBV7-2 and TRBJ2-2; TRBD1 might be the D (6 bases). This CDR3 has 17 amino acids. V lost 1 base to trimming and J lost 4 bases, with 16 bases between them. CDR1 is SGHTA, CDR2 FQGNSA, per germline. The chain's CDR3 is CASSLGTRGVSTGELFF. CDR3 nucleotides: TGTGCCAGCAGCTTAGGGACCAGGGGCGTTAGCACCGGGGAGCTGTTTTTT.

The chain joins TRBV6-6 to TRBJ1-4, with a tentative D call TRBD1 (6 bases). Trimming removed 7 bases at V and 8 bases at J, with 23 bases between. This CDR3 contains 16 residues. From germline, CDR1 is MNHNY and CDR2 SVGAGI (reference sequence). In DNA, the CDR3 is TGTGCCAGCACCAAGGGGGTAGGGGCCTTGGGGGAAAAACTGTTTTTT. This translates into CASTKGVGALGEKLFF.

The V and J genes are TRBV29-1 and TRBJ2-1, with a weak D call TRBD1 (7 bases). V lost 1 base to trimming and J lost 1 base, with 17 bases between them. Germline loops: CDR1 SQVTM, CDR2 ANQGSEA. CDR3 length equals 17 residues. In DNA, the CDR3 is TGCAGCGTTGAAGGGGGACTCCCAGGGGGGTCCTACAATGAGCAGTTCTTC. It yields the protein CSVEGGLPGGSYNEQFF.

Many counts were recorded for this clone. The gene calls are TRBV27 and TRBJ1-1, with a tentative D call TRBD1 (5 bases). CDR1 and CDR2 from the germline V gene are MNHEY and SMNVEV (reference sequence). Trimming removed 6 bases at V and 3 bases at J, with 14 bases between. This CDR3 contains 14 residues. CDR3 nucleotides: TGTGCCAGCAGCCTACAGGAAAAGTACACTGAAGCTTTCTTT. Residues: CASSLQEKYTEAFF.

The count of this clone is one. The chain links TRBV25-1 to TRBJ1-3; 10 bases agree with TRBD1. CDR3 length equals 14 residues. Trimming cost V 4 bases and J 6 bases; bases outside gene matches: 3. Germline V gives CDR1 MGHDK, CDR2 SYGVNS. CDR3 DNA sequence: TGTGCCAGCAGTGGCGGGACAGGGGCAAACACCATATATTTT. Protein product: CASSGGTGANTIYF. The variable domain in full, completed from reference TRBV25-1 and TRBJ1-3, reads EADIYQTPRYLVIGTGKKITLECSQTMGHDKMYWYQQDPGMELHLIHYSYGVNSTEKGDLSSESTVSRIRTEHFPLTLESARPSHTSQYLCASSGGTGANTIYFGEGSWLTVV.

V usage is TRBV7-9 and J usage is TRBJ2-1, with 14 bases fitting TRBD2. Germline V gene data show CDR1 as SEHNR and CDR2 as FQNEAQ (reference sequence). This CDR3 region has 15 residues. V dropped 5 bases and J dropped 8; count of bases not matched to a gene: 5. The chain's CDR3 is CASSRQGLAGDEQFF. The CDR3, as DNA: TGTGCCAGCAGCCGCCAGGGACTAGCGGGAGATGAGCAGTTCTTC.